The sequence of this T cell receptor (beta chain) was determined in a study of T-cell reconstitution after alpha-beta-depleted transplantation in children. This clonotype has more than one count but fewer than ten. The trim removed 1 base at V and 5 bases at J, leaving 4 bases unmatched. CDR3 length: 14 residues. Construction of the TCRbeta library involved unique molecular identifiers. Each CDR3 protein gets one entry after TCRdb re-called the PCR reads with MiXCR. The sample lists 700,000 to 850,000 distinct CDR3 sequences; 15% to 20% were seen once. The sequenced sample was PBMCs, mostly from graft donor cells, obtained 360 days after TCRalphabeta/CD19-depleted stem cell transplant. This receptor was obtained from a male patient under 18 who had a stem cell transplant for acute lymphoblastic leukemia, so the T cells may come from the graft donor. The chain has TRBV12-3 or TRBV12-4 and TRBJ2-5; 7 bases line up with TRBD1. CDR3 amino acids: CASSLGTGTETQYF. CDR3 sequence (DNA): TGTGCCAGCAGTTTAGGGACAGGCACGGAGACCCAGTACTTC.